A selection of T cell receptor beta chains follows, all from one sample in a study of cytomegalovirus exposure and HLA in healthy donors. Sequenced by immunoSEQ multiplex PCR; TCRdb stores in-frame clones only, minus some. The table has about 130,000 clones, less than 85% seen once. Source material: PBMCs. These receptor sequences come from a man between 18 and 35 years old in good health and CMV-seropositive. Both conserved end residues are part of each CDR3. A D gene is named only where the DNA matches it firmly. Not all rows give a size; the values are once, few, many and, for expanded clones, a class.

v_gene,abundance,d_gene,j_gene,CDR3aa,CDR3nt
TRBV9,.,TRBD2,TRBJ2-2,CASKQRGDTGELFF,TGTGCCAGCAAACAGCGGGGGGATACCGGGGAGCTGTTTTTT
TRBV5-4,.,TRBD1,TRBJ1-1,CASSLVQGLSTEAFF,TGTGCCAGCAGCTTGGTACAGGGGCTAAGCACTGAAGCTTTCTTT
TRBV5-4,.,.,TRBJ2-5,CASSLLASYQETQYF,TGTGCCAGCAGCTTGTTGGCTAGCTACCAAGAGACCCAGTACTTC
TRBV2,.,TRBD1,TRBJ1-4,CASTLFLGQGNEKLFF,TGTGCCAGCACCTTATTCCTCGGACAGGGGAATGAAAAACTGTTTTTT
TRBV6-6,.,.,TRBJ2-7,CATVAGGENYEQYF,TGTGCCACCGTTGCCGGGGGAGAGAACTACGAGCAGTACTTC
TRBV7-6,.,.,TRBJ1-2,CASSPRGAHYGYTF,TGTGCCAGCAGCCCTCGTGGGGCGCATTATGGCTACACCTTC
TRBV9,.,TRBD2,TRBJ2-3,CASSVLAGVTDTQYF,TGTGCCAGCAGCGTGCTAGCGGGGGTCACAGATACGCAGTATTTT
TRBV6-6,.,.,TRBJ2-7,CASRAPGRYSYEQYF,TGTGCCAGCCGTGCCCCGGGTCGATACTCCTACGAGCAGTACTTC
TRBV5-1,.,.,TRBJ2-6,CASSPGLGFGANVLTF,TGCGCCAGCAGCCCCGGACTGGGTTTTGGGGCCAACGTCCTGACTTTC
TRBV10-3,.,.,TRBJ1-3,CAIRQSSSGNTIYF,TGTGCCATTAGACAGTCTAGCTCTGGAAACACCATATATTTT
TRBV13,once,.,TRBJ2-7,CASSLVNGGYEQYF,TGTGCCAGCAGCTTAGTTAACGGGGGTTACGAGCAGTACTTC
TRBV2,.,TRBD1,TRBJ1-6,CASSGGLSSPLHF,TGTGCCAGCTCAGGGGGTTTGAGTTCACCCCTCCACTTT
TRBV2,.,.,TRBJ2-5,CASFLARTQETQYF,TGTGCCAGCTTTTTAGCCAGAACCCAAGAGACCCAGTACTTC
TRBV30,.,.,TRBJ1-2,CAWRKVGGSSGYTF,TGTGCCTGGAGAAAGGTTGGAGGTTCCTCTGGCTACACCTTC
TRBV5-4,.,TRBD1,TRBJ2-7,CASSPLGQGFYEQYF,TGTGCCAGCAGCCCGTTGGGACAGGGTTTTTACGAGCAGTACTTC
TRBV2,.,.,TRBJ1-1,CASSEAGRGMNTEAFF,TGTGCCAGCAGTGAAGCGGGGAGGGGGATGAACACTGAAGCTTTCTTT
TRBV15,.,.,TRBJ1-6,CATSTKRGGSLGGKNSPLHF,TGTGCCACCAGCACTAAACGCGGCGGGTCCCTAGGGGGAAAAAATTCACCCCTCCACTTT
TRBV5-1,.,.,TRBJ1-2,CASSWGRDGYTF,TGCGCCAGCAGCTGGGGGCGCGATGGCTACACCTTC
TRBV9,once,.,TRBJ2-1,CASSVGVAVTYNEQFF,TGTGCCAGCAGCGTAGGAGTAGCGGTTACATACAATGAGCAGTTCTTC
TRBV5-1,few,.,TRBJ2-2,CASSLAVTGELFF,TGCGCCAGCAGCTTGGCGGTCACCGGGGAGCTGTTTTTT
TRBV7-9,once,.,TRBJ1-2,CASSFTGRGYTF,TGTGCCAGCAGCTTTACAGGGAGAGGCTACACCTTC
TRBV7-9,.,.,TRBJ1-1,CASSLAWDKGYAAFF,TGTGCCAGCAGCTTAGCTTGGGACAAGGGATACGCGGCTTTCTTT
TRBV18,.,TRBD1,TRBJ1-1,CASSPLFSLDRATEAFF,TGTGCCAGCTCACCACTTTTTTCGCTGGACAGGGCCACTGAAGCTTTCTTT
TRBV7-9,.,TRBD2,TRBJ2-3,CASSLRGAGTDTQYF,TGTGCCAGCAGCTTAAGGGGAGCGGGGACAGATACGCAGTATTTT
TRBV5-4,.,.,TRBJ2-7,CASSLNRAAPYEQYF,TGTGCCAGCAGCTTGAACAGGGCAGCCCCCTACGAGCAGTACTTC
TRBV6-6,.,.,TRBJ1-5,CASSFKSGLDQPQHF,TGTGCCAGCAGCTTTAAGTCGGGATTGGATCAGCCCCAGCATTTT
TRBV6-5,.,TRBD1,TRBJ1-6,CASGSDRGGSPLHF,TGTGCAAGCGGGTCGGACAGGGGTGGTTCACCCCTCCACTTT
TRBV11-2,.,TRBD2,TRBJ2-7,CASSFSGGAVLVEQYF,TGTGCCAGCAGCTTTAGCGGGGGGGCCGTTTTGGTTGAGCAGTACTTC
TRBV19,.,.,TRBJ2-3,CASSMGGGGPDTQYF,TGTGCCAGTAGTATGGGTGGTGGGGGCCCGGATACGCAGTATTTT
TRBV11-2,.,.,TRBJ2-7,CASSLGGPYEQYF,TGTGCCAGCAGCTTGGGGGGGCCTTACGAGCAGTACTTC
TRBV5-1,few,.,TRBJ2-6,CASSLGVEGANVLTF,TGCGCCAGCAGCTTGGGAGTCGAGGGGGCCAACGTCCTGACTTTC
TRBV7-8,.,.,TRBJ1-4,CASSLAGGRAANEKLFF,TGTGCCAGCAGCTTAGCGGGGGGAAGGGCAGCCAATGAAAAACTGTTTTTT
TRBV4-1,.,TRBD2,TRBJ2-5,CAAGPSWGGETQYF,TGCGCCGCTGGGCCTAGCTGGGGGGGGGAGACCCAGTACTTC
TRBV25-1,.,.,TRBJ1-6,CASSEWASYANSPLHF,TGTGCCAGCAGTGAATGGGCTTCGTACGCTAATTCACCCCTCCACTTT
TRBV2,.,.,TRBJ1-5,CASSEGGQINQPQHF,TGTGCCAGCAGTGAAGGAGGGCAAATCAATCAGCCCCAGCATTTT
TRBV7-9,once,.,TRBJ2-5,CASSPQGRETQYF,TGTGCCAGCAGTCCTCAGGGAAGGGAGACCCAGTACTTC
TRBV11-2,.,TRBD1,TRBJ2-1,CASSSTGGSNEQFF,TGTGCCAGCAGCTCGACAGGGGGAAGCAATGAGCAGTTCTTC
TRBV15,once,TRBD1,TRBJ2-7,CATSWGGQGVGYLYEQYF,TGTGCCACCAGCTGGGGTGGGCAGGGGGTCGGATATCTCTACGAGCAGTACTTC
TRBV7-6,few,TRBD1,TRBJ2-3,CASSLSPGTDQFTSTDTQYF,TGTGCCAGCAGCTTATCACCGGGGACAGACCAGTTTACTAGCACAGATACGCAGTATTTT
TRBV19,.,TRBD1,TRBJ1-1,CASSLPGQGTLKAFF,TGTGCCAGTAGTCTTCCGGGACAGGGAACTCTTAAGGCTTTCTTT
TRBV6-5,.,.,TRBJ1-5,CASRPRQAHQPQHF,TGTGCCAGCAGACCTCGCCAGGCCCATCAGCCCCAGCATTTT
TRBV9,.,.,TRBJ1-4,CASNRGQYNEKLFF,TGTGCCAGCAACCGTGGGCAGTATAATGAAAAACTGTTTTTT
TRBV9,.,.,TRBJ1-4,CASTGGSANEKLFF,TGTGCCAGCACCGGAGGTTCTGCTAATGAAAAACTGTTTTTT
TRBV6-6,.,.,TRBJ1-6,CASSYSTGRYNSPLHF,TGTGCCAGCAGTTACTCAACCGGGAGGTATAATTCACCTCTCCACTTT
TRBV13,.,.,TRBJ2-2,CASSVSGGELFF,TGTGCCAGCAGCGTTAGCGGCGGGGAGCTGTTTTTT
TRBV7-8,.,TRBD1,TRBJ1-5,CASSAATGGGQPQHF,TGTGCCAGCAGCGCCGCAACAGGGGGTGGTCAGCCCCAGCATTTT
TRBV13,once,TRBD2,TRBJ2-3,CASSRTSGGALADTQYF,TGTGCCAGCAGCCGGACTAGCGGGGGGGCCTTGGCAGATACGCAGTATTTT
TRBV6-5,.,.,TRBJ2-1,CASSYGAQAYNEQFF,TGTGCCAGCAGTTACGGGGCTCAAGCCTACAATGAGCAGTTCTTC
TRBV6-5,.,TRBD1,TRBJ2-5,CASSPDRGRQETQYF,TGTGCCAGCAGTCCGGACAGGGGGCGGCAAGAGACCCAGTACTTC
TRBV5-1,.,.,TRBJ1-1,CASSLLTTAGFTEAFF,TGCGCCAGCAGCTTGCTCACCACCGCGGGGTTCACTGAAGCTTTCTTT